This is a list of T cell receptor beta chains from one sample in a study of shared clonotypes between healthy human individuals. Clones were read by immunoSEQ multiplex PCR, and TCRdb kept only the in-frame ones, dropping some. The sample consists of 2 million to 3 million clones, 80% to 95% of them appearing once. The sequenced sample consisted of naive CD4+ T cells from PBMCs. Receptor source: a man between 18 and 35 years old in good health. Some clones in this sample may be carry-over from other donors' samples. Both conserved end residues are part of each CDR3. The D gene is left open where the match is weak. Clone size appears in some rows only: once, few, many, or a class for an expanded clone.

CDR3aa: CASSLWGLTEQYF
CDR3nt: TGTGCCAGCAGTTTATGGGGACTAACCGAGCAGTACTTC
v_gene: TRBV28
d_gene: TRBD2
abundance: NA
j_gene: TRBJ2-7

CDR3aa: CASSRDISSYNEQFF
CDR3nt: TGTGCCAGCAGCCGGGACATCAGCTCCTACAATGAGCAGTTCTTC
v_gene: TRBV25-1
d_gene: NA
abundance: NA
j_gene: TRBJ2-1

CDR3aa: CASSGGRHNSYEQYF
CDR3nt: TGTGCCAGCAGCGGGGGGCGGCATAACTCCTACGAGCAGTACTTC
v_gene: TRBV9
d_gene: NA
abundance: NA
j_gene: TRBJ2-7

CDR3aa: CATTWGSPQETQYF
CDR3nt: TGCGCCACTACCTGGGGGTCACCTCAAGAGACCCAGTACTTC
v_gene: TRBV5-1
d_gene: NA
abundance: NA
j_gene: TRBJ2-5

CDR3aa: CASSLAGGGPEAFF
CDR3nt: TGTGCCAGCAGCTTGGCTGGGGGCGGGCCTGAAGCTTTCTTT
v_gene: TRBV5-5
d_gene: NA
abundance: NA
j_gene: TRBJ1-1

CDR3aa: CASYGGTGGWWEQYF
CDR3nt: TGTGCCAGCTATGGGGGGACAGGGGGATGGTGGGAGCAGTACTTC
v_gene: TRBV28
d_gene: TRBD1
abundance: once
j_gene: TRBJ2-7

CDR3aa: CASSPPGQGLETQYF
CDR3nt: TGTGCCAGCTCACCACCGGGACAGGGCTTGGAGACCCAGTACTTC
v_gene: TRBV18
d_gene: TRBD1
abundance: once
j_gene: TRBJ2-5

CDR3aa: CASSLPTTGRTDTQYF
CDR3nt: TGTGCCAGCAGTTTACCTACGACAGGGCGAACAGATACGCAGTATTTT
v_gene: TRBV28
d_gene: TRBD1
abundance: NA
j_gene: TRBJ2-3

CDR3aa: CASSNGANYGYTF
CDR3nt: TGTGCCAGCAGCAATGGGGCGAACTATGGCTACACCTTC
v_gene: TRBV6-5
d_gene: NA
abundance: NA
j_gene: TRBJ1-2

CDR3aa: CASSLDTQGNTIYF
CDR3nt: TGTGCCAGCAGCTTAGACACGCAGGGAAACACCATATATTTT
v_gene: TRBV7-2
d_gene: NA
abundance: NA
j_gene: TRBJ1-3

CDR3aa: CASSEQGPTNEKLFF
CDR3nt: TGTGCCAGCAGTGAACAGGGCCCAACTAATGAAAAACTGTTTTTT
v_gene: TRBV6-1
d_gene: NA
abundance: once
j_gene: TRBJ1-4

CDR3aa: CASSFLGAHNEQFF
CDR3nt: TGTGCCAGCAGTTTTCTAGGCGCCCACAATGAGCAGTTCTTC
v_gene: TRBV27
d_gene: NA
abundance: NA
j_gene: TRBJ2-1

CDR3aa: CASRVTGIQETQYF
CDR3nt: TGTGCCAGCAGAGTAACAGGGATCCAAGAGACCCAGTACTTC
v_gene: TRBV2
d_gene: NA
abundance: NA
j_gene: TRBJ2-5

CDR3aa: CASRQAGTGRTGELFF
CDR3nt: TGTGCCAGCAGGCAAGCCGGGACAGGGAGAACCGGGGAGCTGTTTTTT
v_gene: TRBV7-6
d_gene: TRBD1
abundance: NA
j_gene: TRBJ2-2

CDR3aa: CASSSRTSGDGADTQYF
CDR3nt: TGTGCCAGCAGCTCACGGACTAGCGGGGATGGCGCAGATACGCAGTATTTT
v_gene: TRBV7-9
d_gene: TRBD2
abundance: NA
j_gene: TRBJ2-3

CDR3aa: CASSLAVARNIQYF
CDR3nt: TGCGCCAGCAGCTTGGCGGTGGCGCGGAACATTCAGTACTTC
v_gene: TRBV5-1
d_gene: NA
abundance: once
j_gene: TRBJ2-4

CDR3aa: CASIRRITSNEKLFF
CDR3nt: TGTGCCAGCATAAGGCGAATTACAAGTAATGAAAAACTGTTTTTT
v_gene: TRBV2
d_gene: NA
abundance: NA
j_gene: TRBJ1-4

CDR3aa: CASSLAGTGAEQYF
CDR3nt: TGTGCCAGCAGTTTAGCCGGGACAGGGGCCGAGCAGTACTTC
v_gene: TRBV27
d_gene: TRBD1
abundance: NA
j_gene: TRBJ2-7

CDR3aa: CSVATLHSGNTIYF
CDR3nt: TGCAGCGTTGCGACACTTCACTCTGGAAACACCATATATTTT
v_gene: TRBV29-1
d_gene: NA
abundance: NA
j_gene: TRBJ1-3

CDR3aa: CAIGMGRAIYEQYF
CDR3nt: TGTGCCATAGGCATGGGCAGGGCAATATACGAGCAGTACTTC
v_gene: TRBV10-3
d_gene: NA
abundance: NA
j_gene: TRBJ2-7

CDR3aa: CASSHKTSGKYEQYF
CDR3nt: TGCGCCAGCAGCCACAAGACTAGCGGGAAGTACGAGCAGTACTTC
v_gene: TRBV4-3
d_gene: TRBD2
abundance: NA
j_gene: TRBJ2-7

CDR3aa: CASSPGQAGAYEQYF
CDR3nt: TGTGCCAGCTCACCGGGACAGGCTGGGGCGTACGAGCAGTACTTC
v_gene: TRBV18
d_gene: TRBD1
abundance: once
j_gene: TRBJ2-7

CDR3aa: CASSSPGLNTGELFF
CDR3nt: TGCGCCAGCAGCTCACCGGGACTCAACACCGGGGAGCTGTTTTTT
v_gene: TRBV5-1
d_gene: NA
abundance: NA
j_gene: TRBJ2-2

CDR3aa: CASSLSAGSSPLHF
CDR3nt: TGTGCCAGCAGTTTATCGGCAGGGTCTTCACCCCTCCACTTT
v_gene: TRBV28
d_gene: NA
abundance: NA
j_gene: TRBJ1-6

CDR3aa: CASSFPQASNYGYTF
CDR3nt: TGTGCCAGCAGTTTCCCGCAGGCCAGTAACTATGGCTACACCTTC
v_gene: TRBV28
d_gene: NA
abundance: NA
j_gene: TRBJ1-2

CDR3aa: CASSSGRRTDTQYF
CDR3nt: TGTGCCAGCAGCTCCGGGCGGCGCACAGATACGCAGTATTTT
v_gene: TRBV11-2
d_gene: NA
abundance: NA
j_gene: TRBJ2-3

CDR3aa: CASSLTGQVHNEQFF
CDR3nt: TGCGCCAGCAGCTTAACGGGACAGGTCCACAATGAGCAGTTCTTC
v_gene: TRBV5-1
d_gene: TRBD1
abundance: NA
j_gene: TRBJ2-1

CDR3aa: CASSPGVGDEKLFF
CDR3nt: TGTGCCAGCTCACCGGGGGTTGGGGATGAAAAACTGTTTTTT
v_gene: TRBV18
d_gene: NA
abundance: once
j_gene: TRBJ1-4

CDR3aa: CASSIASTGYYGYTF
CDR3nt: TGTGCCAGTAGTATCGCTTCGACAGGTTACTATGGCTACACCTTC
v_gene: TRBV19
d_gene: NA
abundance: NA
j_gene: TRBJ1-2

CDR3aa: CASIDATGSNIQYF
CDR3nt: TGTGCCAGCATCGACGCGACAGGGAGCAACATTCAGTACTTC
v_gene: TRBV6-5
d_gene: TRBD1
abundance: NA
j_gene: TRBJ2-4

CDR3aa: CAWSVNGPPRGNQPQHF
CDR3nt: TGTGCCTGGAGTGTTAACGGACCGCCGCGTGGCAATCAGCCCCAGCATTTT
v_gene: TRBV30
d_gene: NA
abundance: NA
j_gene: TRBJ1-5

CDR3aa: CASSELNRSYGYTF
CDR3nt: TGTGCCAGCAGTGAATTAAACAGGAGCTATGGCTACACCTTC
v_gene: TRBV25-1
d_gene: NA
abundance: NA
j_gene: TRBJ1-2

CDR3aa: CASSFLTGTGGNTIYF
CDR3nt: TGCGCCAGCAGCTTTCTCACCGGGACAGGAGGAAACACCATATATTTT
v_gene: TRBV5-1
d_gene: TRBD1
abundance: NA
j_gene: TRBJ1-3

CDR3aa: CASSYEGRDGYTF
CDR3nt: TGTGCCAGCAGTTACGAGGGCCGGGACGGCTACACCTTC
v_gene: TRBV6-5
d_gene: NA
abundance: NA
j_gene: TRBJ1-2

CDR3aa: CASSFLPRGRGANTEAFF
CDR3nt: TGTGCCAGCAGTTTTTTGCCCAGGGGGCGAGGGGCGAACACTGAAGCTTTCTTT
v_gene: TRBV28
d_gene: TRBD1
abundance: NA
j_gene: TRBJ1-1

CDR3aa: CASSLLMGEAFF
CDR3nt: TGTGCCAGCAGCTTACTTATGGGGGAAGCTTTCTTT
v_gene: TRBV7-3
d_gene: NA
abundance: NA
j_gene: TRBJ1-1

CDR3aa: CASSSGQAVYEQYF
CDR3nt: TGTGCCAGCAGTTCGGGACAGGCCGTCTACGAGCAGTACTTC
v_gene: TRBV27
d_gene: TRBD1
abundance: NA
j_gene: TRBJ2-7

CDR3aa: CASSPPGQGAGYTF
CDR3nt: TGTGCCAGCAGCCCCCCGGGACAGGGGGCGGGCTACACCTTC
v_gene: TRBV7-2
d_gene: TRBD1
abundance: once
j_gene: TRBJ1-2

CDR3aa: CASSEYRGGADTQYF
CDR3nt: TGCGCCAGCAGTGAGTACAGGGGAGGGGCAGATACGCAGTATTTT
v_gene: TRBV10-2
d_gene: NA
abundance: NA
j_gene: TRBJ2-3

CDR3aa: CSVDRTSLLPTEAFF
CDR3nt: TGCAGCGTTGATCGGACGAGCTTGTTGCCCACTGAAGCTTTCTTT
v_gene: TRBV29-1
d_gene: NA
abundance: few
j_gene: TRBJ1-1

CDR3aa: CASSAQGPPYEQYF
CDR3nt: TGCGCCAGCAGCGCACAGGGGCCTCCCTACGAGCAGTACTTC
v_gene: TRBV5-1
d_gene: TRBD1
abundance: NA
j_gene: TRBJ2-7

CDR3aa: CASSKAGQFLTYEQYF
CDR3nt: TGTGCCAGCAGCAAAGCCGGACAGTTTCTTACCTACGAGCAGTACTTC
v_gene: TRBV13
d_gene: NA
abundance: NA
j_gene: TRBJ2-7

CDR3aa: CASSLDPRGAQYF
CDR3nt: TGTGCCAGCAGCCTGGACCCCCGGGGAGCGCAGTATTTT
v_gene: TRBV7-7
d_gene: NA
abundance: NA
j_gene: TRBJ2-3

CDR3aa: CASSPIGTSGSYEQYF
CDR3nt: TGTGCCAGCAGCCCCATAGGGACTAGCGGTTCCTACGAGCAGTACTTC
v_gene: TRBV28
d_gene: TRBD2
abundance: NA
j_gene: TRBJ2-7

CDR3aa: CASQIGASGANVLTF
CDR3nt: TGCGCCAGCCAGATCGGGGCATCTGGGGCCAACGTCCTGACTTTC
v_gene: TRBV5-1
d_gene: NA
abundance: NA
j_gene: TRBJ2-6

CDR3aa: CASSRDTLNTEAFF
CDR3nt: TGTGCCAGCAGCAGGGACACCTTGAACACTGAAGCTTTCTTT
v_gene: TRBV5-4
d_gene: NA
abundance: once
j_gene: TRBJ1-1

CDR3aa: CASSARDRPSEQYF
CDR3nt: TGTGCCAGCAGTGCTAGGGACAGGCCTTCCGAGCAGTACTTC
v_gene: TRBV6-1
d_gene: TRBD1
abundance: NA
j_gene: TRBJ2-7

CDR3aa: CASSPGFTDYGYTF
CDR3nt: TGTGCCAGCAGCCCAGGGTTTACGGACTATGGCTACACCTTC
v_gene: TRBV5-4
d_gene: NA
abundance: NA
j_gene: TRBJ1-2

CDR3aa: CASSPTGTVDQPQHF
CDR3nt: TGTGCCAGCAGTCCAACCGGGACAGTTGATCAGCCCCAGCATTTT
v_gene: TRBV28
d_gene: TRBD1
abundance: once
j_gene: TRBJ1-5

CDR3aa: CASSRTDRASGNTIYF
CDR3nt: TGCGCCAGCAGCAGAACGGACAGGGCTTCTGGAAACACCATATATTTT
v_gene: TRBV5-1
d_gene: TRBD1
abundance: NA
j_gene: TRBJ1-3

CDR3aa: CASSQGVGYTF
CDR3nt: TGTGCCAGCAGTCAGGGTGTTGGCTACACCTTC
v_gene: TRBV2
d_gene: NA
abundance: NA
j_gene: TRBJ1-2

CDR3aa: CASSPQGPSSYNEQFF
CDR3nt: TGTGCCAGCTCACCACAGGGACCTAGCTCCTACAATGAGCAGTTCTTC
v_gene: TRBV18
d_gene: NA
abundance: NA
j_gene: TRBJ2-1

CDR3aa: CASSERGRGNEQFF
CDR3nt: TGTGCCAGCAGTGAACGCGGGAGAGGCAATGAGCAGTTCTTC
v_gene: TRBV6-1
d_gene: TRBD2
abundance: NA
j_gene: TRBJ2-1

CDR3aa: CASSLYMNTEAFF
CDR3nt: TGTGCCAGTAGTCTTTATATGAACACTGAAGCTTTCTTT
v_gene: TRBV19
d_gene: NA
abundance: once
j_gene: TRBJ1-1

CDR3aa: CASSKSDSRTEAFF
CDR3nt: TGTGCCAGCAGTAAGTCGGACAGTCGGACTGAAGCTTTCTTT
v_gene: TRBV25-1
d_gene: NA
abundance: NA
j_gene: TRBJ1-1

CDR3aa: CASSSQDTGELFF
CDR3nt: TGCGCCAGCAGCTCGCAGGACACCGGGGAGCTGTTTTTT
v_gene: TRBV5-1
d_gene: NA
abundance: few
j_gene: TRBJ2-2

CDR3aa: CASSYPRAGKENIQYF
CDR3nt: TGTGCCAGCAGTTACCCAAGGGCCGGAAAAGAAAACATTCAGTACTTC
v_gene: TRBV6-6
d_gene: NA
abundance: NA
j_gene: TRBJ2-4